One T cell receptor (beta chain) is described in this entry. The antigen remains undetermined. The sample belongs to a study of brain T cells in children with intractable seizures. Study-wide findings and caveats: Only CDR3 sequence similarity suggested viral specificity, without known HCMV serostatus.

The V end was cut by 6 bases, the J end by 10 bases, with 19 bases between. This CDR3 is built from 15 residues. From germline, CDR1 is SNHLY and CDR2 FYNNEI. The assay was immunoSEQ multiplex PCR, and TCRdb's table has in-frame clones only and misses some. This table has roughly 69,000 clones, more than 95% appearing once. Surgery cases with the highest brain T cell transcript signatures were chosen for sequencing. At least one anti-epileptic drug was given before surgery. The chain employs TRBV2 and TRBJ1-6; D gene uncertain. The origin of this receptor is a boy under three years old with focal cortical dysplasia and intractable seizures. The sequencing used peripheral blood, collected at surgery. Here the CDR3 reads CASSGLGPGYSPLHF. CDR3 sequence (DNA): TGTGCCAGCAGCGGCCTAGGCCCAGGATACTCACCCCTCCACTTT. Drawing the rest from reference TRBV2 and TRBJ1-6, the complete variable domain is EPEVTQTPSHQVTQMGQEVILRCVPISNHLYFYWYRQILGQKVEFLVSFYNNEISEKSEIFDDQFSVERPDGSNFTLKIRSTKLEDSAMYFCASSGLGPGYSPLHFGNGTRLTVT.